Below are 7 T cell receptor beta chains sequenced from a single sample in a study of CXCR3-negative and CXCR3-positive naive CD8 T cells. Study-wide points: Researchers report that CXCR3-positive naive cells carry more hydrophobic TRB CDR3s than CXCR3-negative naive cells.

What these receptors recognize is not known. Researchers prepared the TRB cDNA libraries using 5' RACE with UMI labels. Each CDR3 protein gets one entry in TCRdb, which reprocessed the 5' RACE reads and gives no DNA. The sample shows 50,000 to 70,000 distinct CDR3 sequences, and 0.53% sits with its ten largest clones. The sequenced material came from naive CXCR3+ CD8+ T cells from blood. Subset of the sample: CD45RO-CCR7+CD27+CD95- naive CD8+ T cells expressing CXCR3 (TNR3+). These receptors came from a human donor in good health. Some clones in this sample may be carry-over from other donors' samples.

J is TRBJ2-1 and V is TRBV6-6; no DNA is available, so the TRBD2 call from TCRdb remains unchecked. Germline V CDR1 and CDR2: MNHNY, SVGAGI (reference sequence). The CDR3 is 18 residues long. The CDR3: CASRPLAGGPGTYNEQFF.

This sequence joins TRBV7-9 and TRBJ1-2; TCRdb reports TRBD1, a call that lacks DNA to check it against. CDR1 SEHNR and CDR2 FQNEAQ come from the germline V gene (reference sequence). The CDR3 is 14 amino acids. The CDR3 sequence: CASSPGTGGLGYTF.

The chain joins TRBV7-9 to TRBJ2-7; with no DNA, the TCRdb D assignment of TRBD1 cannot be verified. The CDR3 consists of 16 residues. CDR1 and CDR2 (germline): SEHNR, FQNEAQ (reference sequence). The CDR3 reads CASSPVLAGASSEQYF.

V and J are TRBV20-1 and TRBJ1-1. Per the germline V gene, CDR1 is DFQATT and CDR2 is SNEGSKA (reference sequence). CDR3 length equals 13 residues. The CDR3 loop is CSARDQLNTEAFF.

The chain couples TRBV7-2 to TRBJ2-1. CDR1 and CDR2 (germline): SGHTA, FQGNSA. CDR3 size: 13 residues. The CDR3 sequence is CASSLWESGEQFF.

The CDR3 sequence is CASSGGQNSNTEAFF. The chain combines TRBV4-3 with TRBJ1-1; the D call of TRBD1 rests on TCRdb alone, since no DNA is present to check it. CDR3 length: 15 amino acids. Germline V gene lookup returns CDR1 LGHNA and CDR2 YSLEER.

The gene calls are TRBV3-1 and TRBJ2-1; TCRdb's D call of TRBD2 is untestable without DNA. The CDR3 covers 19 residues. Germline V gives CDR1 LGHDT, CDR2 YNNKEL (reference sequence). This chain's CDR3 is CASSQTGGGPQANTDEQFF.